The 6 T cell receptor beta chains below all came from one sample that was sequenced in a study of Graves' ophthalmopathy and Graves' hyperthyroidism. The study amplified TCR beta CDR3 regions using RNA transcripts. RT-PCR was first run with HTBI primers, then multiplex PCR in a second round. TCRdb fed the multiplex PCR reads into MiXCR, producing one record per CDR3 protein. The sample has a few hundred thousand distinct CDR3 sequences, 15% to 17% seen once; the top ten hold about 7%. What was sequenced was peripheral blood. The receptors shown here come from a woman aged 18-35 years with stable Graves' hyperthyroidism.

This clonotype has ten or more counts. One junction end does not reproduce the germline sequence, and a read error may be involved. The CDR3 region has the DNA TGCGCCAGCAGCCAAGGAGGGACCGGGGAGCTGTTTTTT. It specifies CASSQGGTGELFF. The chain links TRBV3-1 to TRBJ2-2; TRBD2 might be the D (6 bases). Per the germline V gene, CDR1 is LGHDT and CDR2 is YNNKEL (reference sequence). The CDR3 is 13 residues long.

This clonotype was seen many times. The V and J genes are TRBV6-2 or TRBV6-3 and TRBJ1-1; TRBD1 aligns across 10 bases. The CDR3 extends over 13 amino acids. Germline-derived CDR1 and CDR2 are MNHEY and SVGEGT. With V trimmed by 7 bases and J by 6 bases, 5 bases remained unmatched. CDR3 DNA sequence: TGTGCCAGCAAGGACAGGGGGTTGGCTGAAGCTTTCTTT. This translates into CASKDRGLAEAFF.

Ten or more counts support this clonotype. The chain is built from TRBV29-1 and TRBJ2-2, with no clear D. CDR1 and CDR2 from the germline V gene are SQVTM and ANQGSEA. V was shortened by 4 bases and J by 0 bases, with 9 bases between the two germline ends. The CDR3 covers 14 residues. Here the CDR3 reads CSVVWAANTGELFF. The CDR3 coding sequence is TGCAGCGTTGTGTGGGCAGCGAACACCGGGGAGCTGTTTTTT.

There are many counts of this clonotype. This sequence joins TRBV11-2 and TRBJ2-5, with D tentatively TRBD2 (7 bases). The CDR3 has 14 amino acids. Trimming left V 5 bases short and J 5 bases short, with 15 bases between. Looked up from germline, CDR1 is SGHAT and CDR2 is FQNNGV. DNA for the CDR3: TGTGCCAGCAGCCCTAGGGGGGGCTGGGAGACCCAGTACTTC. Its translation is CASSPRGGWETQYF.

This clonotype was recorded many times. This chain connects TRBV27 to TRBJ1-1; unclear D gene. This CDR3 has 13 amino acids. The germline V gene encodes CDR1 MNHEY and CDR2 SMNVEV (reference sequence). The V end lost 6 bases, the J end lost 1 base, and 9 bases lay between the germline ends. The CDR3 region has the DNA TGTGCCAGCAGCCGGCTCGGGAACACTGAAGCTTTCTTT. Protein product: CASSRLGNTEAFF.

This clonotype has ten or more counts. This chain joins TRBV12-3 or TRBV12-4 and TRBJ1-6; maybe TRBD1 (5 bases). This CDR3 comprises 14 residues. With 8 bases removed from V and 10 bases from J, the gap between germline ends came to 18 bases. CDR3 sequence: CASQEGVSGSPLHF. CDR3 DNA: TGTGCCAGCCAAGAAGGGGTTTCAGGCTCACCCCTCCACTTT.